The rows below give T cell receptor beta chains drawn from one sample of a study of T-cell reconstitution after alpha-beta-depleted transplantation in children. Using its own MiXCR run on the PCR reads, TCRdb lists one record per CDR3 protein. The sample records 600,000 to 700,000 distinct CDR3 sequences, approximately 14% being singletons. Material: PBMCs, obtained before TCRalphabeta/CD19-depleted stem cell transplant. All receptors come from a girl aged 2 to 10 with congenital amegakaryocytic thrombocytopenia, due to receive a stem cell transplant. Both conserved end residues are part of each CDR3. A D gene is named only where the DNA matches it firmly. Size values are once, few and many counts, or a class for expanded clones, and some rows have none.

d_gene: TRBD1; v_gene: TRBV7-7; abundance: few; j_gene: TRBJ2-5; CDR3aa: CASSPTTGPYQETQYF; CDR3nt: TGTGCCAGCAGCCCGACGACAGGGCCGTACCAAGAGACCCAGTACTTC
d_gene: .; v_gene: TRBV7-9; abundance: .; j_gene: TRBJ2-3; CDR3aa: CASSLDAIFEYF; CDR3nt: TGTGCCAGCAGCTTGGACGCGATCTTCGAGTATTTT
d_gene: .; v_gene: TRBV3-1; abundance: many; j_gene: TRBJ2-2; CDR3aa: CASSYRGRNTGELFF; CDR3nt: TGTGCCAGCAGCTACCGCGGACGGAACACCGGGGAGCTGTTTTTT
d_gene: .; v_gene: TRBV3-1; abundance: .; j_gene: TRBJ2-1; CDR3aa: CASSPSINEQFF; CDR3nt: TGTGCCAGCAGCCCTTCGATAAATGAGCAGTTCTTC
d_gene: TRBD2; v_gene: TRBV7-9; abundance: .; j_gene: TRBJ2-5; CDR3aa: CASSGGLAGEGETQYF; CDR3nt: TGTGCCAGCAGCGGGGGTCTAGCGGGAGAGGGAGAGACCCAGTACTTC
d_gene: TRBD2; v_gene: TRBV20-1; abundance: many; j_gene: TRBJ2-1; CDR3aa: CSAEPGASGYNEQFF; CDR3nt: TGCAGTGCTGAACCCGGGGCTAGCGGGTACAATGAGCAGTTCTTC
d_gene: .; v_gene: TRBV7-9; abundance: .; j_gene: TRBJ2-7; CDR3aa: CASSFPEKADYEQYF; CDR3nt: TGTGCCAGCAGCTTCCCCGAGAAGGCAGACTACGAGCAGTACTTC
d_gene: .; v_gene: TRBV4-1; abundance: few; j_gene: TRBJ2-2; CDR3aa: CASSRRDLRVGTGELFF; CDR3nt: TGCGCCAGCAGCCGTAGGGACCTCCGAGTAGGCACCGGGGAGCTGTTTTTT
d_gene: .; v_gene: TRBV7-8; abundance: .; j_gene: TRBJ2-1; CDR3aa: CASRSGPRTGNEQFF; CDR3nt: TGTGCCAGCAGGTCCGGGCCAAGGACGGGTAATGAGCAGTTCTTC
d_gene: .; v_gene: TRBV12-3/TRBV12-4; abundance: few; j_gene: TRBJ2-1; CDR3aa: CASTIAFRYNEQFF; CDR3nt: TGTGCCAGCACTATCGCTTTTCGGTACAATGAGCAGTTCTTC
d_gene: .; v_gene: TRBV20-1; abundance: many; j_gene: TRBJ1-4; CDR3aa: CSARGGYGEKLFF; CDR3nt: TGCAGTGCACGCGGGGGGTACGGTGAAAAACTGTTTTTT
d_gene: TRBD1; v_gene: TRBV18; abundance: few; j_gene: TRBJ1-1; CDR3aa: CASSPTTAGTGNTEAFF; CDR3nt: TGTGCCAGCTCACCGACCACTGCCGGGACAGGGAACACTGAAGCTTTCTTT
d_gene: TRBD2; v_gene: TRBV20-1; abundance: many; j_gene: TRBJ2-3; CDR3aa: CSATGLAGAADTQYF; CDR3nt: TGCAGTGCGACGGGACTAGCGGGAGCGGCAGATACGCAGTATTTT
d_gene: .; v_gene: TRBV10-3; abundance: many; j_gene: TRBJ1-6; CDR3aa: CATSGALNSPLHF; CDR3nt: TGTGCCACCTCCGGGGCTCTTAATTCACCCCTCCACTTT
d_gene: .; v_gene: TRBV6-4; abundance: .; j_gene: TRBJ2-1; CDR3aa: CASRHRARRGLALGENNEQFF; CDR3nt: TGTGCCAGCAGACACAGAGCCCGACGGGGGCTTGCATTAGGGGAAAACAATGAGCAGTTCTTC
d_gene: .; v_gene: TRBV12-3/TRBV12-4; abundance: few; j_gene: TRBJ2-4; CDR3aa: CASSFIGGGLAKNIQYF; CDR3nt: TGTGCCAGCAGTTTCATCGGGGGCGGACTAGCCAAAAACATTCAGTACTTC
d_gene: .; v_gene: TRBV5-1; abundance: .; j_gene: TRBJ2-1; CDR3aa: CASSRVSSDRAHNEQFF; CDR3nt: TGCGCCAGCAGCCGGGTCTCTAGCGACCGAGCCCACAATGAGCAGTTCTTC
d_gene: .; v_gene: TRBV12-3/TRBV12-4; abundance: .; j_gene: TRBJ2-7; CDR3aa: CASSFSWGSSYEQYF; CDR3nt: TGTGCCAGCAGTTTTTCGTGGGGGAGCTCCTACGAGCAGTACTTC
d_gene: .; v_gene: TRBV4-1; abundance: .; j_gene: TRBJ2-5; CDR3aa: CASSHEPGKETQYF; CDR3nt: TGCGCCAGCAGCCACGAACCGGGAAAAGAGACCCAGTACTTC
d_gene: TRBD2; v_gene: TRBV7-3; abundance: .; j_gene: TRBJ2-1; CDR3aa: CASSWNSGSHNEQFF; CDR3nt: TGTGCCAGCAGCTGGAATAGCGGGAGTCACAATGAGCAGTTCTTC
d_gene: .; v_gene: TRBV12-3/TRBV12-4; abundance: .; j_gene: TRBJ2-4; CDR3aa: CASSKGSRLKNF; CDR3nt: TGTGCCAGCAGCAAGGGCTCCCGCCTTAAGAACTTC
d_gene: .; v_gene: TRBV11-2; abundance: .; j_gene: TRBJ2-7; CDR3aa: CASSFGGVSRYEQYF; CDR3nt: TGTGCCAGCAGCTTCGGGGGAGTCTCCCGTTACGAGCAGTACTTC
d_gene: .; v_gene: TRBV6-1; abundance: few; j_gene: TRBJ2-7; CDR3aa: CASNAGDAGYEQYF; CDR3nt: TGTGCCAGCAATGCAGGGGATGCGGGCTACGAGCAGTACTTC
d_gene: .; v_gene: TRBV6-2/TRBV6-3; abundance: few; j_gene: TRBJ2-7; CDR3aa: CASSYSPGGGDLYEQYF; CDR3nt: TGTGCCAGCAGTTACTCGCCCGGAGGGGGCGATCTCTACGAGCAGTACTTC
d_gene: TRBD1; v_gene: TRBV20-1; abundance: few; j_gene: TRBJ2-5; CDR3aa: CSVEGQQETQYF; CDR3nt: TGCAGTGTAGAGGGACAGCAAGAGACCCAGTACTTC
d_gene: TRBD2; v_gene: TRBV20-1; abundance: .; j_gene: TRBJ2-5; CDR3aa: CSARQGLGETQYF; CDR3nt: TGCAGTGCTAGACAGGGACTAGGGGAGACCCAGTACTTC